The next 19 T cell receptor beta chains were all read from a single sample in a study of OX40 agonist ivuxolimab in advanced cancers. The repertoire was sequenced with immunoSEQ multiplex PCR; TCRdb's copy has only in-frame clones and lacks some. The sample includes over 50,000 clones, around 90% of them seen just once. The sample was CD4+ or CD8+ T cells sorted from blood, taken in a trial of the OX40 agonist ivuxolimab. Receptors were obtained from an adult with an advanced solid tumor such as melanoma, head and neck, liver or kidney cancer.

The genes are TRBV19 and TRBJ1-1; D gene uncertain. Germline-derived CDR1 and CDR2 are LNHDA and SQIVND (reference sequence). The germline V and J ends were trimmed by 3 bases and 0 bases, with 8 bases remaining between them. This CDR3 has 14 residues. CDR3 bases: TGTGCCAGTAGTATTTTGCCGGTGAACACTGAAGCTTTCTTT. It codes for CASSILPVNTEAFF.

The chain has TRBV2 and TRBJ1-1; D is unresolved. With 7 bases removed from V and 1 base from J, the gap between germline ends came to 13 bases. The CDR3 totals 14 residues. Looked up from germline, CDR1 is SNHLY and CDR2 is FYNNEI. The CDR3 DNA reads as TGTGCCAGCACCTCGGAGGGTCGGAACACTGAAGCTTTCTTT. Translating gives CASTSEGRNTEAFF.

The chain carries TRBV4-2 and TRBJ2-3, with 12 bases aligning to TRBD2. The CDR3 covers 18 residues. V gave up 5 bases and J gave up 4 bases; unmatched junction bases: 13. The germline V gene encodes CDR1 LGHNA and CDR2 YNFKEQ. The CDR3 is CASSSVASGGAGSDTQYF. Written as DNA, the CDR3 is TGTGCCAGCAGCTCAGTGGCTAGCGGGGGGGCCGGGTCAGATACGCAGTATTTT.

This clone has just one count. This sequence joins TRBV19 and TRBJ1-2; D unresolved. The germline gives CDR1 LNHDA, CDR2 SQIVND (reference sequence). Deletions cut 5 bases from V and 4 bases from J, with 14 bases between. The CDR3 covers 14 residues. The CDR3 is CASSQRLWAYGYTF. The CDR3 DNA is TGTGCCAGTAGTCAACGACTTTGGGCCTATGGCTACACCTTC.

V is TRBV18 and J is TRBJ2-5; D is unclear. V was clipped by 4 bases and J by 2 bases, with 17 bases between them. Germline lookup yields CDR1 KGHSH and CDR2 LQKENI. The CDR3 length is 16 residues. This CDR3 is CASSRWNSRYQETQYF. The DNA of the CDR3 is TGTGCCAGCTCACGTTGGAACAGCCGCTATCAAGAGACCCAGTACTTC.

In this sample, this clone turned up once. This rearrangement joins TRBV7-3 to TRBJ2-7; no reliable D call. V lost 2 bases and J 1 base, leaving 9 bases between the germline ends. CDR1 is SGHTA, CDR2 FQGTGA, per germline. The CDR3 is made up of 14 amino acids. The CDR3 bases are TGTGCCAGCAGCTTAGTAGGTGGGTCCTACGAGCAGTACTTC. Translating gives CASSLVGGSYEQYF.

This clone was recorded only once. This chain links TRBV10-3 with TRBJ2-4; 7 bases align to TRBD1. Trimming took 0 bases from V and 9 from J; bases not matched to a gene: 8. CDR1 is ENHRY and CDR2 is SYGVKD in the germline V gene. The CDR3 is 15 residues long. The CDR3 protein is CAISESTTGFSIQYF. CDR3 nucleotide sequence: TGTGCCATCAGTGAGTCTACGACAGGGTTTAGCATTCAGTACTTC.

The chain carries TRBV9 and TRBJ2-7; 10 bases match TRBD1. CDR1 is SGDLS, CDR2 YYNGEE, per germline. Trimming removed 0 bases from V and 2 bases from J; junction bases left unmatched: 5. This CDR3 spans 16 amino acids. The CDR3 loop is CASSVAGTGVAYEQYF. The CDR3 coding sequence is TGTGCCAGCAGCGTAGCTGGGACAGGGGTCGCCTACGAGCAGTACTTC.

This clone showed up just once. The gene calls are TRBV30 and TRBJ1-1, with a tentative D call TRBD1 (6 bases). The V end was cut by 4 bases, the J end by 8 bases, with 14 bases between. This CDR3 has 12 amino acids. In germline, CDR1 is GTSNPN, CDR2 SVGIG (reference sequence). The CDR3 DNA follows: TGTGCCTGGATGCGGGACACGAAAGAAGCTTTCTTT. This encodes CAWMRDTKEAFF.

As for this clone: Different DNA sequences within this sample yield the same CDR3. This sequence joins TRBV28 and TRBJ2-5; a weak D match, TRBD2 (7 bases). The CDR3 extends over 14 amino acids. CDR1 and CDR2 (germline): MDHEN, SYDVKM. V was cut by 2 bases and J by 5 bases, with 12 bases left in between. CDR3 loop: CASSLGGARETQYF. The CDR3 DNA is TGTGCCAGCAGTTTAGGGGGGGCCCGCGAGACCCAGTACTTC.

This sequence joins TRBV18 and TRBJ1-2; possible D gene TRBD1, 5 bases. Germline V gene lookup returns CDR1 KGHSH and CDR2 LQKENI. CDR3 length: 13 residues. V shed 3 bases and J shed 8 bases, with 13 bases lying between them. In DNA, the CDR3 is TGTGCCAGCTCACCTGGGACCCTTCGCGGCTACACCTTC. Protein sequence: CASSPGTLRGYTF.

The CDR3 loop reads CASSFPGRSNTEAFF. CDR3 coding DNA: TGTGCCAGCAGCTTCCCGGGACGATCGAACACTGAAGCTTTCTTT. J is TRBJ1-1 and V is TRBV7-2; tentatively, D is TRBD1 (5 bases). The CDR3 has 15 residues. V dropped 3 bases and J dropped 1 base, with 12 bases sitting between them. CDR1 is SGHTA, CDR2 FQGNSA, per germline. Variable domain in full (rest from reference TRBV7-2 and TRBJ1-1): GAGVSQSPSNKVTEKGKDVELRCDPISGHTALYWYRQSLGQGLEFLIYFQGNSAPDKSGLPSDRFSAERTGGSVSTLTIQRTQQEDSAVYLCASSFPGRSNTEAFFGQGTRLTVV.

The chain has TRBV19 and TRBJ2-7, with 8 bases aligning to TRBD2. Germline CDR1 is LNHDA and CDR2 is SQIVND (reference sequence). The trim removed 6 bases at V and 1 base at J, leaving 8 bases unmatched. This CDR3 contains 15 residues. CDR3 sequence (DNA): TGTGCCAGTAGACTAGCGGTCGGGGGATCCTACGAGCAGTACTTC. Its translation is CASRLAVGGSYEQYF.

This chain connects TRBV5-1 to TRBJ2-3; TRBD2 aligns across 12 bases. V was pared by 4 bases and J by 1 base, with 16 bases of the junction left unmatched. CDR1 is SGHRS and CDR2 is YFSETQ in the germline V gene. This CDR3 region has 20 residues. CDR3 in amino acids: CASSRGLAGQKINRTDTQYF. DNA for the CDR3: TGCGCCAGCAGCCGAGGACTAGCGGGGCAGAAGATTAACCGCACAGATACGCAGTATTTT.

V is TRBV28 and J is TRBJ1-3, with TRBD1 matching 7 bases. This CDR3 spans 18 amino acids. Per the germline V gene, CDR1 is MDHEN and CDR2 is SYDVKM. V dropped 2 bases and J dropped 2; count of bases not matched to a gene: 12. CDR3 in amino acids: CASSLARQGLFAGNTIYF. As DNA, the CDR3 is TGTGCCAGCAGTTTAGCGAGACAGGGCCTGTTTGCTGGAAACACCATATATTTT. Filled out from reference TRBV28 and TRBJ1-3, the complete variable domain reads DVKVTQSSRYLVKRTGEKVFLECVQDMDHENMFWYRQDPGLGLRLIYFSYDVKMKEKGDIPEGYSVSREKKERFSLILESASTNQTSMYLCASSLARQGLFAGNTIYFGEGSWLTVV.

The chain carries TRBV7-9 and TRBJ1-2; D remains ambiguous. Germline CDR1 SEHNR, CDR2 FQNEAQ (reference sequence). This CDR3 is built from 12 residues. V lost 3 bases to trimming and J lost 3 bases, with 5 bases between them. The CDR3 here is CASSFSDYGYTF. CDR3 sequence (DNA): TGTGCCAGCAGCTTCAGTGACTATGGCTACACCTTC. The full variable domain, its missing parts supplied by reference TRBV7-9 and TRBJ1-2, is DTGVSQNPRHKITKRGQNVTFRCDPISEHNRLYWYRQTLGQGPEFLTYFQNEAQLEKSRLLSDRFSAERPKGSFSTLEIQRTEQGDSAMYLCASSFSDYGYTFGSGTRLTVV.

V is TRBV7-2 and J is TRBJ2-7, with TRBD1 as a possible D gene (5 bases). The CDR3 has 12 amino acids. CDR1 and CDR2 (germline): SGHTA, FQGNSA. V lost 5 bases, J lost 5 bases, and 10 bases lay in between. The CDR3 DNA is TGTGCCAGCAGCCCGCAGGGAAACGAGCAGTACTTC. Protein sequence: CASSPQGNEQYF.

The rearrangement uses TRBV6-4 and TRBJ2-3; 9 nucleotides align to TRBD1. CDR1 is MRHNA and CDR2 is SNTAGT in the germline V gene. The CDR3 is 14 residues long. Germline trimming cut 10 bases from V and 4 bases from J; bases unmatched to any gene: 9. The CDR3 DNA sequence: TGTGCCAATTCAGGGACAGGGTTCCCAGATACGCAGTATTTT. This translates into CANSGTGFPDTQYF.

This clone was seen just once. The genes are TRBV5-4 and TRBJ2-1; D may correspond to TRBD1 or TRBD2 (6 bases each). CDR3 length: 17 amino acids. Germline CDR1 is SGHNT and CDR2 is YYREEE (reference sequence). Trimming cost V 4 bases and J 8 bases, with 25 bases left between them. The CDR3 sequence is CASSRPWGAGGNDEQFF. The CDR3 DNA follows: TGTGCCAGCAGCCGCCCCTGGGGGGCCGGTGGGAACGATGAGCAGTTCTTC.